This T cell receptor (beta chain) was profiled in a study of PD-L1 blockade in urothelial cancer. Study overall: In terms of prior chemotherapy, patients had received 0 to 3 regimens. T cells were recovered from blood samples at a median of 141,255. General study points: TCR clonality was measured in pretreatment peripheral blood. Clonality below the median predicted better survival. Tumor-associated blood clones were expanded more by durable-benefit patients at 3 weeks.

Note on this clone: What it recognizes is unknown.

The time point: peripheral blood 6 weeks after treatment start. Sequencing was performed with immunoSEQ multiplex PCR; in TCRdb, only in-frame clones are kept and a portion is missing. The sample lists roughly 100,000 clones, roughly 83% occurring once. J lost 7 bases, V lost 2 bases, and 0 bases had no gene match. CDR3 length: 12 residues. The germline V gene has CDR1 KGHSH and CDR2 LQKENI. This sample comprised PBMCs, obtained around atezolizumab (anti-PD-L1) treatment. The gene calls are TRBV18 and TRBJ1-1; 8 nucleotides line up with TRBD1. This clonotype was sampled from a man between 65 and 85 years old with urothelial cancer. The CDR3 region has the DNA TGTGCCAGCTCACCAGGACAGGGTGAAGCTTTCTTT. Encoded protein: CASSPGQGEAFF.